This is a list of T cell receptor beta chains from one sample in a study of blood T cell repertoires in COVID-19. The method was immunoSEQ multiplex PCR; TCRdb's version includes in-frame clones alone and lacks a portion of them. The data contain about 64,000 clones, 70% to 80% of them singletons. The sequenced sample consisted of peripheral blood. Every receptor here comes from a man of 80 years or more with acute or convalescent COVID-19. The CDR3 runs from the conserved cysteine through the conserved F or W. The D gene is left open where the match is weak. The size field is filled for only some rows; it gives once, few, many or a size class.

v_gene: TRBV7-9
abundance: .
d_gene: .
j_gene: TRBJ1-1
CDR3aa: CASSSPGIANTEAFF
CDR3nt: TGTGCCAGCAGCTCACCGGGAATTGCGAACACTGAAGCTTTCTTT

v_gene: TRBV28
abundance: few
d_gene: TRBD1
j_gene: TRBJ1-5
CDR3aa: CASSPGQGSQPQHF
CDR3nt: TGTGCCAGCAGCCCCGGACAGGGAAGTCAGCCCCAGCATTTT

v_gene: TRBV3-1/TRBV3-2
abundance: few
d_gene: TRBD1
j_gene: TRBJ1-2
CDR3aa: CASSLTRQGAVRGYTF
CDR3nt: TGTGCCAGCAGCCTCACCCGGCAGGGGGCGGTCCGTGGCTACACCTTC

v_gene: TRBV9
abundance: .
d_gene: .
j_gene: TRBJ2-2
CDR3aa: CASTVTDSVAGELFF
CDR3nt: TGTGCCAGCACGGTAACGGACAGTGTAGCCGGGGAGCTGTTTTTT

v_gene: TRBV7-9
abundance: .
d_gene: .
j_gene: TRBJ1-1
CDR3aa: CASSPRQQNTEAFF
CDR3nt: TGTGCCAGCAGCCCTCGACAGCAGAACACTGAAGCTTTCTTT

v_gene: TRBV28
abundance: .
d_gene: TRBD1
j_gene: TRBJ2-7
CDR3aa: CASRLRGTGADEQYF
CDR3nt: TGTGCCAGCAGGTTAAGGGGGACAGGGGCGGACGAGCAGTACTTC

v_gene: TRBV15
abundance: .
d_gene: TRBD1
j_gene: TRBJ1-1
CDR3aa: CATSRSRDRAEAFF
CDR3nt: TGTGCCACCAGCAGATCCCGGGACAGAGCCGAAGCTTTCTTT

v_gene: TRBV7-9
abundance: few
d_gene: .
j_gene: TRBJ2-3
CDR3aa: CASSLGGATDTQYF
CDR3nt: TGTGCCAGCAGCTTAGGGGGCGCCACAGATACGCAGTATTTT

v_gene: TRBV30
abundance: .
d_gene: .
j_gene: TRBJ2-3
CDR3aa: CAWSVQYHTQYF
CDR3nt: TGTGCCTGGAGTGTACAATACCATACGCAGTATTTT

v_gene: TRBV7-3
abundance: .
d_gene: .
j_gene: TRBJ1-1
CDR3aa: CASSFREGTEAFF
CDR3nt: TGTGCCAGCAGCTTTCGGGAGGGCACTGAAGCTTTCTTT

v_gene: TRBV6-5
abundance: .
d_gene: .
j_gene: TRBJ1-1
CDR3aa: CASRLGTEAFF
CDR3nt: TGTGCCAGCAGACTAGGTACTGAAGCTTTCTTT

v_gene: TRBV7-2
abundance: .
d_gene: TRBD1
j_gene: TRBJ1-1
CDR3aa: CASSKQGYTEAFF
CDR3nt: TGTGCCAGCAGCAAACAGGGGTACACTGAAGCTTTCTTT

v_gene: TRBV7-2
abundance: .
d_gene: .
j_gene: TRBJ2-6
CDR3aa: CASSLRVSGANVLTF
CDR3nt: TGTGCCAGCAGCTTGAGAGTCTCTGGGGCCAACGTCCTGACTTTC

v_gene: TRBV9
abundance: .
d_gene: .
j_gene: TRBJ1-2
CDR3aa: CASSPGGADGYTF
CDR3nt: TGTGCCAGCAGCCCCGGCGGGGCAGATGGCTACACCTTC

v_gene: TRBV7-2
abundance: .
d_gene: TRBD2
j_gene: TRBJ2-1
CDR3aa: CASTAGGGYNEQFF
CDR3nt: TGTGCCAGCACGGCCGGGGGGGGTTACAATGAGCAGTTCTTC

v_gene: TRBV5-1
abundance: .
d_gene: .
j_gene: TRBJ2-3
CDR3aa: CASSSREGTDTQYF
CDR3nt: TGCGCCAGCAGCTCCAGGGAGGGCACAGATACGCAGTATTTT

v_gene: TRBV19
abundance: few
d_gene: .
j_gene: TRBJ2-2
CDR3aa: CASRRGQSTGELFF
CDR3nt: TGTGCCAGTAGACGAGGACAGTCTACCGGGGAGCTGTTTTTT

v_gene: TRBV27
abundance: few
d_gene: .
j_gene: TRBJ1-5
CDR3aa: CASRAMGGRNQPQHF
CDR3nt: TGTGCCAGCAGGGCAATGGGAGGGCGCAATCAGCCCCAGCATTTT

v_gene: TRBV5-1
abundance: .
d_gene: .
j_gene: TRBJ2-2
CDR3aa: CASSLGLATTGELFF
CDR3nt: TGCGCCAGCAGCTTGGGCTTAGCAACAACCGGGGAGCTGTTTTTT

v_gene: TRBV10-1
abundance: .
d_gene: TRBD2
j_gene: TRBJ2-3
CDR3aa: CASSDGLAGGTDTQYF
CDR3nt: TGCGCCAGCAGTGACGGACTAGCGGGGGGAACAGATACGCAGTATTTT

v_gene: TRBV28
abundance: .
d_gene: .
j_gene: TRBJ1-4
CDR3aa: CASGAQGREKLFF
CDR3nt: TGTGCCAGCGGAGCCCAGGGTAGAGAAAAACTGTTTTTT

v_gene: TRBV3-1/TRBV3-2
abundance: .
d_gene: TRBD1
j_gene: TRBJ1-3
CDR3aa: CASSGTGITGNTIYF
CDR3nt: TGTGCCAGCAGCGGGACAGGGATCACTGGAAACACCATATATTTT

v_gene: TRBV4-1
abundance: .
d_gene: TRBD1
j_gene: TRBJ1-2
CDR3aa: CASSQGQGDNNYGYTF
CDR3nt: TGCGCCAGCAGCCAAGGACAGGGGGATAATAACTATGGCTACACCTTC

v_gene: TRBV2
abundance: few
d_gene: .
j_gene: TRBJ2-7
CDR3aa: CASGAGVSYEQYF
CDR3nt: TGTGCCAGCGGGGCAGGGGTATCCTACGAGCAGTACTTC

v_gene: TRBV7-9
abundance: .
d_gene: .
j_gene: TRBJ2-3
CDR3aa: CASSILSGNLKTQYF
CDR3nt: TGTGCCAGCAGCATCCTATCGGGGAATCTGAAGACGCAGTATTTT

v_gene: TRBV9
abundance: few
d_gene: .
j_gene: TRBJ2-2
CDR3aa: CASSVEGGTGELFF
CDR3nt: TGTGCCAGCAGCGTAGAAGGGGGTACCGGGGAGCTGTTTTTT

v_gene: TRBV24-1
abundance: .
d_gene: .
j_gene: TRBJ1-1
CDR3aa: CATSDPQERAFF
CDR3nt: TGTGCCACCAGTGATCCCCAGGAAAGAGCTTTCTTT

v_gene: TRBV5-1
abundance: .
d_gene: TRBD1
j_gene: TRBJ2-2
CDR3aa: CASSGQGVSTGELFF
CDR3nt: TGCGCCAGCTCTGGACAGGGGGTTTCGACCGGGGAGCTGTTTTTT

v_gene: TRBV18
abundance: few
d_gene: .
j_gene: TRBJ2-1
CDR3aa: CASSSLAREQFF
CDR3nt: TGTGCCAGCTCATCTCTAGCAAGAGAGCAGTTCTTC

v_gene: TRBV29-1
abundance: .
d_gene: .
j_gene: TRBJ2-1
CDR3aa: CSVAGQGSSYNEQFF
CDR3nt: TGCAGCGTTGCAGGTCAGGGAAGCTCCTACAATGAGCAGTTCTTC

v_gene: TRBV7-8
abundance: .
d_gene: TRBD2
j_gene: TRBJ2-7
CDR3aa: CASSSILLAGVYEQYF
CDR3nt: TGTGCCAGCAGCTCCATTCTTCTAGCGGGAGTCTACGAGCAGTACTTC

v_gene: TRBV2
abundance: .
d_gene: .
j_gene: TRBJ1-3
CDR3aa: CASRERGNTIYF
CDR3nt: TGTGCCAGCAGGGAACGTGGAAACACCATATATTTT

v_gene: TRBV30
abundance: .
d_gene: TRBD1
j_gene: TRBJ2-2
CDR3aa: CAWSVWTGGIGGELFF
CDR3nt: TGTGCCTGGAGTGTATGGACAGGGGGTATCGGCGGGGAGCTGTTTTTT